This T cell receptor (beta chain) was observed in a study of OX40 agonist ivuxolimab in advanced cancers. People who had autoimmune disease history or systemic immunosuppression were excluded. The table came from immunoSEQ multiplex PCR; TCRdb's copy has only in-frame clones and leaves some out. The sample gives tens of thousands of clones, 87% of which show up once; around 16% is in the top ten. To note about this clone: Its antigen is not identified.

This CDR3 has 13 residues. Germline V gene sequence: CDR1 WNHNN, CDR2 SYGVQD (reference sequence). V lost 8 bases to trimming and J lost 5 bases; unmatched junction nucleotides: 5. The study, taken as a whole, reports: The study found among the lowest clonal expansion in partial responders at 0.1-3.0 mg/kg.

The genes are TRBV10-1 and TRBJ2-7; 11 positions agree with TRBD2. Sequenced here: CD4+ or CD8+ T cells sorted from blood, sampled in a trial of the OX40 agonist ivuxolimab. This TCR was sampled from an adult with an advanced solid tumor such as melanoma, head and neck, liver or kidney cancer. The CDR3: CASSTSGNDEQYF. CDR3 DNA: TGCGCCAGCTCGACTAGCGGGAACGACGAGCAGTACTTC.